The rows below give T cell receptor beta chains drawn from one sample of a study of cytomegalovirus exposure and HLA in healthy donors. Repertoires were generated with immunoSEQ multiplex PCR, while TCRdb's copy carries only in-frame clones and drops some. The table records 150,000 or so clones, 74% of them present only once. Sequenced: PBMCs. These receptors came from a man aged 30 to 39 in good health and CMV-seronegative. Both conserved end residues are part of each CDR3. The order of the fields is clone size, J gene, D gene, V gene, CDR3 length, CDR3 protein, CDR3 DNA. D genes are given only for firm matches. Clone size appears in some rows only: once, few, many, or a class for an expanded clone.

size: .
J: TRBJ1-1
D: .
V: TRBV5-6
length: 18
CDR3: CASSLRIAGGDIRTEAFF
DNA: TGTGCTAGCAGCTTAAGGATTGCCGGGGGGGATATACGGACTGAAGCTTTCTTT

size: .
J: TRBJ2-7
D: TRBD2
V: TRBV5-5
length: 16
CDR3: CASASPTTSVKYEQYF
DNA: TGTGCCAGCGCATCCCCAACGACTAGCGTAAAATACGAGCAGTACTTC

size: .
J: TRBJ2-1
D: TRBD1
V: TRBV6-6
length: 14
CDR3: CASRTGESYNEQFF
DNA: TGTGCCAGCAGAACAGGGGAATCCTACAATGAGCAGTTCTTC

size: .
J: TRBJ2-2
D: .
V: TRBV7-2
length: 15
CDR3: CASSLGQTNTGELFF
DNA: TGTGCCAGCAGCTTAGGGCAGACGAACACCGGGGAGCTGTTTTTT

size: .
J: TRBJ1-2
D: TRBD1
V: TRBV5-6
length: 16
CDR3: CASSLSWDRGLESYTF
DNA: TGTGCCAGCAGCTTGTCCTGGGACAGGGGGCTTGAAAGCTACACCTTC

size: .
J: TRBJ1-2
D: TRBD1
V: TRBV4-3
length: 17
CDR3: CASSQAMTGATARGYTF
DNA: TGCGCCAGCAGCCAAGCGATGACAGGGGCCACGGCCCGTGGCTACACCTTC

size: .
J: TRBJ1-1
D: .
V: TRBV28
length: 13
CDR3: CATNRFMNTEAFF
DNA: TGTGCCACCAACCGGTTCATGAACACTGAAGCTTTCTTT

size: .
J: TRBJ2-1
D: TRBD1
V: TRBV5-1
length: 15
CDR3: CASGQGPLGYNEQFF
DNA: TGCGCCAGCGGACAGGGCCCCTTGGGATACAATGAGCAGTTCTTC

size: .
J: TRBJ1-3
D: .
V: TRBV23-1
length: 15
CDR3: CASSLPAEAGNTIYF
DNA: TGCGCCAGCAGTCTTCCGGCCGAGGCTGGAAACACCATATATTTT

size: .
J: TRBJ2-1
D: .
V: TRBV18
length: 13
CDR3: CATGEVGIDEQFF
DNA: TGTGCCACGGGGGAGGTCGGTATCGATGAGCAGTTCTTC

size: .
J: TRBJ2-1
D: TRBD2
V: TRBV6-6
length: 14
CDR3: CASSQTSEYNEQFF
DNA: TGTGCCAGCAGCCAGACTAGCGAGTACAATGAGCAGTTCTTC

size: .
J: TRBJ1-1
D: .
V: TRBV19
length: 13
CDR3: CASSMRQNPEAFF
DNA: TGTGCCAGTAGTATGCGGCAGAATCCTGAAGCTTTCTTT

size: once
J: TRBJ2-5
D: .
V: TRBV5-4
length: 14
CDR3: CASSLRDYQETQYF
DNA: TGTGCCAGCAGCCTCCGGGACTACCAAGAGACCCAGTACTTC

size: .
J: TRBJ1-1
D: .
V: TRBV27
length: 19
CDR3: CASSLYPRGAGGLETEAFF
DNA: TGTGCCAGCAGTTTATACCCACGCGGGGCGGGGGGTTTAGAAACTGAAGCTTTCTTT

size: few
J: TRBJ1-2
D: .
V: TRBV7-8
length: 15
CDR3: CASSLGRRDYYGYTF
DNA: TGTGCCAGCAGCTTAGGACGGAGAGACTACTATGGCTACACCTTC

size: once
J: TRBJ1-5
D: .
V: TRBV28
length: 11
CDR3: CASRADQPQHF
DNA: TGTGCCAGCAGAGCGGATCAGCCCCAGCATTTT

size: .
J: TRBJ2-7
D: TRBD1
V: TRBV9
length: 15
CDR3: CASSEGQGSFYEQYF
DNA: TGTGCCAGCAGCGAGGGACAGGGGAGTTTCTACGAGCAGTACTTC

size: few
J: TRBJ2-1
D: TRBD2
V: TRBV7-9
length: 16
CDR3: CASSSLAGASYNEQFF
DNA: TGTGCCAGCAGCTCGTTAGCGGGGGCCTCCTACAATGAGCAGTTCTTC

size: .
J: TRBJ1-2
D: .
V: TRBV4-3
length: 15
CDR3: CASSQAPGNNYGYTF
DNA: TGCGCCAGCAGCCAGGCACCGGGGAATAACTATGGCTACACCTTC

size: .
J: TRBJ2-7
D: .
V: TRBV9
length: 15
CDR3: CASSPYPGIGYEQYF
DNA: TGTGCCAGCAGCCCCTATCCGGGGATTGGCTACGAGCAGTACTTC

size: .
J: TRBJ1-1
D: TRBD1
V: TRBV4-3
length: 13
CDR3: CASSPYRGAEAFF
DNA: TGCGCCAGCAGCCCCTACAGGGGGGCTGAAGCTTTCTTT